This T cell receptor beta chain was sequenced in a study of cytomegalovirus exposure and HLA in healthy donors. Points from the study as a whole: Highly shared variants forming one cluster were likely a sequencing artifact. Earlier findings revealed that most TCR beta V segments proved productive either about 87% or about 30% of the time.

On this clone itself: Its antigen remains unidentified.

The CDR3 runs 14 residues. V was cut by 4 bases and J by 6 bases, with 12 bases left in between. Germline lookup yields CDR1 LGHNA and CDR2 YSLEER. At the time of sampling, donors were nominally healthy, though unrecorded immune exposures were likely. Researchers ran the PCR with 60 Vbeta and 13 Jbeta primers. Method: immunoSEQ multiplex PCR; TCRdb's copy keeps in-frame clones and lacks some. The table shows 150,000 to 200,000 clones, with around 81% occurring only once. The V and J genes are TRBV4-3 and TRBJ2-2; the D gene is possibly TRBD2 (5 bases). The receptor was derived from a woman between 18 and 29 years old in good health and CMV-seropositive. Sequenced input: PBMCs. Written as DNA, the CDR3 is TGCGCCAGCAGCCCCACGATGGAGGCCGGGGAGCTGTTTTTT. Translated: CASSPTMEAGELFF.